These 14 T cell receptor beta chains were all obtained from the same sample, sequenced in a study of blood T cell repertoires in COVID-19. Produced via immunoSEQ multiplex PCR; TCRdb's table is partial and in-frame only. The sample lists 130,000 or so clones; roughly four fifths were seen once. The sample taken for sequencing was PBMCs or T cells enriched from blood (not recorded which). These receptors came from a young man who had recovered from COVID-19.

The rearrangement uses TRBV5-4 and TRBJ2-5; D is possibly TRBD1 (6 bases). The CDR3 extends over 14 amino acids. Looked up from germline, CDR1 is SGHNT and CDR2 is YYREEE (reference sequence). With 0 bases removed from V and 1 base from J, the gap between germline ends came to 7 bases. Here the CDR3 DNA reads TGTGCCAGCAGCTTGGGGACAGTCCAAGAGACCCAGTACTTC. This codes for CASSLGTVQETQYF.

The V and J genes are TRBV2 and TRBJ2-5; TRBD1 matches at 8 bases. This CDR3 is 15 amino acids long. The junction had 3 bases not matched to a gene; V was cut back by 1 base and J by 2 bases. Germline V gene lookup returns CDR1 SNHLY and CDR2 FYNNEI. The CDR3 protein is CASSEGGTGQETQYF. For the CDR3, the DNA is TGTGCCAGCAGTGAAGGGGGGACAGGTCAAGAGACCCAGTACTTC.

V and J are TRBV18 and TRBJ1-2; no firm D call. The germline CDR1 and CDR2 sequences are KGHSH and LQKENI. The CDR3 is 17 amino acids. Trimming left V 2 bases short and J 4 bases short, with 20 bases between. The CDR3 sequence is CASSPEKGGTRFYGYTF. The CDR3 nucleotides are TGTGCCAGCTCACCAGAGAAGGGAGGCACGAGGTTCTATGGCTACACCTTC.

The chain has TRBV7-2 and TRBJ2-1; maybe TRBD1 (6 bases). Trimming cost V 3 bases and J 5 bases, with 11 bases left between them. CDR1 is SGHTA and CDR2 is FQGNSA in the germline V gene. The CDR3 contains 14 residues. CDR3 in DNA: TGTGCCAGCAGCTTGACCGGGACAAACAATGAGCAGTTCTTC. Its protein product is CASSLTGTNNEQFF.

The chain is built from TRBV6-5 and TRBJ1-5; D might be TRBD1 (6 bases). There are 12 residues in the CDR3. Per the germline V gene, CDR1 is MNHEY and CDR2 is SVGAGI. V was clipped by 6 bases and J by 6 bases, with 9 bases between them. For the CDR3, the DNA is TGTGCCAGCAGAGGACAGTCTCAGCCCCAGCATTTT. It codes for CASRGQSQPQHF.

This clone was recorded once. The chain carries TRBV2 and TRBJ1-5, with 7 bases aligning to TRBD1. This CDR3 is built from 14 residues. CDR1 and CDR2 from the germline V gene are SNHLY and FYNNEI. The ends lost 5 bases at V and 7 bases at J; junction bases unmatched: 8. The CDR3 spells CASSPGTAEQPQHF. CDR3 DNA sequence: TGTGCCAGCAGTCCCGGGACAGCGGAACAGCCCCAGCATTTT.

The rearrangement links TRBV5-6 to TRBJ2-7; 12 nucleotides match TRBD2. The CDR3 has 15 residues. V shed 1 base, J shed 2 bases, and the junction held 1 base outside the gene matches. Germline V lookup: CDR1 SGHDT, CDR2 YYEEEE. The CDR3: CASSLRLAGAYEQYF. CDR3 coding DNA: TGTGCCAGCAGCTTGCGACTAGCGGGAGCCTACGAGCAGTACTTC.

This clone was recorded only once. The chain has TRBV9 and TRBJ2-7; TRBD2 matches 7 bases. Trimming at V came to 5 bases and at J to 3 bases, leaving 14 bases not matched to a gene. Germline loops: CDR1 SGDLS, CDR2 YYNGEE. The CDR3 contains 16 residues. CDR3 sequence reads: CASSQGLAGDYYEQYF. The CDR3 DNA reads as TGTGCCAGCAGTCAAGGATTAGCGGGTGACTACTACGAGCAGTACTTC.

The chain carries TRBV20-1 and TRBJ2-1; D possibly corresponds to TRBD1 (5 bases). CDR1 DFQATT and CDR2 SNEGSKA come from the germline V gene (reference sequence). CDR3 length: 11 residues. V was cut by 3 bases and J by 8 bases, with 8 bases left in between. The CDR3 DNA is TGCAGTGCTAGGGGGCTAGATGAGCAGTTCTTC. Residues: CSARGLDEQFF.

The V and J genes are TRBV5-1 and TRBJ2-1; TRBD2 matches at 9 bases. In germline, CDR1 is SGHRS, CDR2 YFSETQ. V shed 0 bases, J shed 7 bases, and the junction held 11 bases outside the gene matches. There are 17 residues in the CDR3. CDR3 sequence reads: CASSLGVLAGLTNEQFF. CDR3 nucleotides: TGCGCCAGCAGCTTGGGGGTACTAGCGGGCCTGACGAATGAGCAGTTCTTC.

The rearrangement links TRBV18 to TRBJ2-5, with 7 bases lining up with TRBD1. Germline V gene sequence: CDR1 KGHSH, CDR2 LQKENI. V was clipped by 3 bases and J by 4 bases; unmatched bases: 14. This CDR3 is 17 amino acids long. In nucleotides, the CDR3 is TGTGCCAGCTCACCCGACAGGGTCGCAGGTGGGGGAGAGACCCAGTACTTC. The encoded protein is CASSPDRVAGGGETQYF.

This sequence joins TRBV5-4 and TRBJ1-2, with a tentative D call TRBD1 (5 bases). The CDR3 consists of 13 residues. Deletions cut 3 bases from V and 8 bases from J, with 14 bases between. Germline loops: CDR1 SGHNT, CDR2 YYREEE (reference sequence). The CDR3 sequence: CASSWGRDSGYTF. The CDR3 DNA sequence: TGTGCCAGCAGCTGGGGCCGGGACTCCGGCTACACCTTC.

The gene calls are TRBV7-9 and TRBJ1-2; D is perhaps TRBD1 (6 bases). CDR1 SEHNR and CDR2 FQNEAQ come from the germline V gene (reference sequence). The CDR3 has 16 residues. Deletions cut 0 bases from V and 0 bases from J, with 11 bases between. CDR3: CASSLATGQPNYGYTF. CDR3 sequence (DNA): TGTGCCAGCAGCTTAGCGACAGGACAACCTAACTATGGCTACACCTTC. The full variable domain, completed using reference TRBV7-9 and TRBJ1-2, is DTGVSQNPRHKITKRGQNVTFRCDPISEHNRLYWYRQTLGQGPEFLTYFQNEAQLEKSRLLSDRFSAERPKGSFSTLEIQRTEQGDSAMYLCASSLATGQPNYGYTFGSGTRLTVV.

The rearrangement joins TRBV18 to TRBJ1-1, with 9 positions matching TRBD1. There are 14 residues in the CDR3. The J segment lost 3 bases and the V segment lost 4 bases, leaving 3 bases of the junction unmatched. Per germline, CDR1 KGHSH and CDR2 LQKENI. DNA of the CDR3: TGTGCCAGCTCACGGGACAGGGCGGACACTGAAGCTTTCTTT. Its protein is CASSRDRADTEAFF. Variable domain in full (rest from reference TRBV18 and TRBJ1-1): NAGVMQNPRHLVRRRGQEARLRCSPMKGHSHVYWYRQLPEEGLKFMVYLQKENIIDESGMPKERFSAEFPKEGPSILRIQQVVRGDSAAYFCASSRDRADTEAFFGQGTRLTVV.